This T cell receptor (beta chain) was observed in a study of cytomegalovirus exposure and HLA in healthy donors. Study-wide points: Later analysis demonstrated an association between a missense DCLRE1C variant and TCR beta V- and J-gene trimming. In a later analysis, TCR association rates varied by HLA locus: DRB1 most, HLA-C fewest. Among TCR sequences, most were rare, though some public TCRs appeared in many donors.

Per the germline V gene, CDR1 is SEHNR and CDR2 is FQNEAQ (reference sequence). This CDR3 spans 12 amino acids. The table lists this clone with a count of one. What it recognizes is unknown. At one end the junction does not follow the germline gene, possibly because of a read error. PCR employed 60 Vbeta and 13 Jbeta primers. Sequenced by immunoSEQ multiplex PCR; TCRdb stores in-frame clones only, minus some. The table includes roughly 120,000 clones, around four fifths detected once. What was sequenced was PBMCs. The gene calls are TRBV7-9 and TRBJ2-3, with D possibly matching TRBD1 (6 bases). This sequence originates from a woman in her fifties or sixties in good health and CMV-seropositive. The CDR3 loop reads CSSSLVGALKYF. In DNA form, the CDR3 reads TGTTCCAGCAGCTTAGTGGGGGCCTTGAAGTATTTT.